Shown below are 9 T cell receptor beta chains from a single sample sequenced in a study of shared clonotypes between healthy human individuals (dated by TCRdb to 2018 to 2020). CD8 naive samples consisted of CD45RO-negative cells that were positively selected for CCR7, yielding a CD45RA+CCR7+ population without TemRA cells. To prepare the library, the immunoSEQ multiplex PCR assay was applied. What TCRdb holds here is the immuneACCESS table cut down to in-frame rearrangements. Part of the clones is not present; checked against another copy, under half of the missing clones reflect an unresolved V gene, and the others are unexplained. This sample holds about 2 million clones; approximately 94% were observed only once. Together, the top ten hold roughly 1% of the sample. What was sequenced was naive CD8+ T cells sorted from blood. Sample cell subset or site, as interpreted from the label and publication: CD45RA+CCR7+. The origin of the receptors is a man aged 18 to 30 in good health.

This chain connects TRBV21-1 to TRBJ1-5; TRBD1 reflects the table's D call only, with no check against the DNA. TRBV21-1 is annotated as a pseudogene. CDR3 length equals 16 residues. CDR3 coding DNA: TGTGCCAGCACCCCTTGGACAGGGGGCCTCAATCAGCCCCAGCATTTT. Amino acids: CASTPWTGGLNQPQHF.

The chain links TRBV10-3 to TRBJ2-5; 11 positions match TRBD2. The CDR3 extends over 18 amino acids. Germline trimming cut 4 bases from V and 2 bases from J; bases unmatched to any gene: 12. CDR1 and CDR2 (germline): ENHRY, SYGVKD. The CDR3 nucleotides read TGTGCCATCAGTGCCACCGTTGGGACTAGCGGAGGACAAGAGACCCAGTACTTC. It specifies CAISATVGTSGGQETQYF.

CDR3 region: CASSPEGAQVTQYF. DNA for the CDR3: TGTGCCAGCAGCCCAGAGGGAGCTCAGGTAACGCAGTATTTT. V gene TRBV6-5 combines with J gene TRBJ2-3; possible D gene TRBD2, 5 bases. There are 14 residues in the CDR3. CDR1 is MNHEY, CDR2 SVGAGI, per germline. Trimming cost V 6 bases and J 9 bases, with 19 bases left between them.

The genes are TRBV4-3 and TRBJ2-1; 7 bases agree with TRBD2. V gave up 0 bases and J gave up 1 base; unmatched junction bases: 9. CDR1 and CDR2 (germline): LGHNA, YSLEER. The CDR3 covers 18 residues. The CDR3 DNA follows: TGCGCCAGCAGCCAAGATGAGGCGAGAGCGGGATCCTACAATGAGCAGTTCTTC. Translation gives CASSQDEARAGSYNEQFF.

The chain employs TRBV10-3 and TRBJ2-7; 7 bases fit TRBD1. Trimming at V came to 9 bases and at J to 0 bases, leaving 5 bases not matched to a gene. Germline CDR1 and CDR2: ENHRY and SYGVKD. The CDR3 has 13 amino acids. The DNA for the CDR3 is TGTGCCATGGGTACAGGGGTCTCCTACGAGCAGTACTTC. This gives the protein CAMGTGVSYEQYF.

To note about this clone: Other nucleotide sequences in the sample specify the same CDR3. V and J are TRBV5-6 and TRBJ2-7; D gene uncertain. This CDR3 is built from 14 residues. V was cut by 0 bases and J by 2 bases, with 9 bases left in between. Germline values: CDR1 SGHDT, CDR2 YYEEEE. The CDR3 sequence: CASSLGTGPYEQYF. CDR3 in DNA: TGTGCCAGCAGCTTGGGCACTGGACCCTACGAGCAGTACTTC. Full variable domain (missing parts from reference TRBV5-6 and TRBJ2-7): DAGVTQSPTHLIKTRGQQVTLRCSPKSGHDTVSWYQQALGQGPQFIFQYYEEEERQRGNFPDRFSGHQFPNYSSELNVNALLLGDSALYLCASSLGTGPYEQYFGPGTRLTVT.

With respect to this clone: The same CDR3 is also encoded by other DNA sequences in this sample. The CDR3 loop reads CASSSGQLYEQYF. The CDR3 bases are TGTGCCAGCAGTTCTGGACAGCTGTACGAGCAGTACTTC. This rearrangement joins TRBV27 to TRBJ2-7, with a tentative D call TRBD1 (6 bases). CDR3 length equals 13 residues. Trimming took 4 bases from V and 4 from J, leaving 11 bases between them. The germline gives CDR1 MNHEY, CDR2 SMNVEV (reference sequence).

This sequence joins TRBV5-1 and TRBJ2-2; D may be TRBD2 (5 bases). The V gene's germline CDR1 is SGHRS and CDR2 YFSETQ. There are 14 residues in the CDR3. V was cut by 4 bases and J by 6 bases, with 13 bases left in between. CDR3 DNA sequence: TGCGCCAGCAGCCCCACCGGGGAACCCGGGGAGCTGTTTTTT. It translates to CASSPTGEPGELFF.

With regard to this clone: Other DNA sequences within the sample encode an identical CDR3. The chain uses TRBV9 and TRBJ2-5; D is undetermined. Germline V gives CDR1 SGDLS, CDR2 YYNGEE. This CDR3 contains 15 residues. The V end was cut by 0 bases, the J end by 2 bases, with 11 bases between. Written as DNA, the CDR3 is TGTGCCAGCAGCGTAGCTGGCGCGGTACAAGAGACCCAGTACTTC. Translated: CASSVAGAVQETQYF.